This T cell receptor beta chain was documented in a study of blood T cell repertoires in COVID-19. Study in general: Acute-phase and convalescent COVID-19 samples originated in the United States, Italy and Spain. Sources were T cells, B-cell-depleted T cells, or PBMCs; the material itself was cDNA or gDNA.

Assay: immunoSEQ multiplex PCR; the TCRdb copy retains only in-frame clones and omits some. This table has about 140,000 clones, approximately 88% appearing once. V gave up 4 bases and J gave up 0 bases; unmatched junction bases: 7. The germline CDR1 and CDR2 sequences are MNHNS and SASEGT. The length of the CDR3 is 16 residues. The source of this sequence is a man between 60 and 75 years old with active or convalescent COVID-19. The sequenced material came from peripheral blood. The V call is TRBV6-1, the J call TRBJ2-7; the match to TRBD1 covers 9 bases. The CDR3 DNA reads as TGTGCCAGCAGTGGTATTACAGGGGGCCTCTCCTACGAGCAGTACTTC. It yields the protein CASSGITGGLSYEQYF.